This section outlines one T cell receptor beta chain sequence together with its context. The data were obtained in a study of Ad26.COV2.S vaccination and SARS-CoV-2 variants. Produced via immunoSEQ multiplex PCR; TCRdb's table is partial and in-frame only. The data show about half a million clones, with roughly nine tenths seen just once and 1.7% held by the top ten. Treatment here: 15 to 20 received Ad26.COV2.S at low or high dose, single or two shots; about 5 received placebo; per-sample allocation not given. Collection of samples fell on day 63 after the first vaccine or placebo injection. Germline V lookup: CDR1 SGHNT, CDR2 YYREEE (reference sequence). The CDR3 extends over 14 amino acids. The V segment lost 0 bases and the J segment 9 bases; nucleotides outside the gene matches: 1.

The source is a person aged 18-65 years who received the Ad26.COV2.S COVID-19 vaccine or a placebo. The chain couples TRBV5-4 to TRBJ1-6; the match to TRBD1 covers 9 bases. The material was peripheral blood, obtained in a trial of Ad26.COV2.S vaccine versus placebo. The CDR3 bases are TGTGCCAGCAGCTTGGAGGACAGGGGTTCACCCCTCCACTTT. Protein product: CASSLEDRGSPLHF.